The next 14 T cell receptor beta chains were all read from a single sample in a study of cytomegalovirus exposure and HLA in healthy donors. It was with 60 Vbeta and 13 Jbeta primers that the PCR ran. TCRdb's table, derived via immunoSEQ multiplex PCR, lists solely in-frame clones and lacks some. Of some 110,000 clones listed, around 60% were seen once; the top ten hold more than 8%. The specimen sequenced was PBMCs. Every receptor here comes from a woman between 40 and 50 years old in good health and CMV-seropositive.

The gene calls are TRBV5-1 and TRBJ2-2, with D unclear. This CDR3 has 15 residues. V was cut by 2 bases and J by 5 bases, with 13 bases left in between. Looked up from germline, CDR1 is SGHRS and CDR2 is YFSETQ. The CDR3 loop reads CASSFTNAETGELFF. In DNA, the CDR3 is TGCGCCAGCAGCTTCACAAACGCCGAAACCGGGGAGCTGTTTTTT. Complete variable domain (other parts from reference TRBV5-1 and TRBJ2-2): KAGVTQTPRYLIKTRGQQVTLSCSPISGHRSVSWYQQTPGQGLQFLFEYFSETQRNKGNFPGRFSGRQFSNSRSEMNVSTLELGDSALYLCASSFTNAETGELFFGEGSRLTVL.

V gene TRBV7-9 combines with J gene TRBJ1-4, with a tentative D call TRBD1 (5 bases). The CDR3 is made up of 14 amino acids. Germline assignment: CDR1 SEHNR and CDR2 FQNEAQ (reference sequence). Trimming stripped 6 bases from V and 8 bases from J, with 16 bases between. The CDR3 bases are TGTGCCAGCAGTCGAGCAAACCAGGGAGAAAAACTGTTTTTT. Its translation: CASSRANQGEKLFF. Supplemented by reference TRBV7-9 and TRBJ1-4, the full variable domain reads DTGVSQNPRHKITKRGQNVTFRCDPISEHNRLYWYRQTLGQGPEFLTYFQNEAQLEKSRLLSDRFSAERPKGSFSTLEIQRTEQGDSAMYLCASSRANQGEKLFFGSGTQLSVL.

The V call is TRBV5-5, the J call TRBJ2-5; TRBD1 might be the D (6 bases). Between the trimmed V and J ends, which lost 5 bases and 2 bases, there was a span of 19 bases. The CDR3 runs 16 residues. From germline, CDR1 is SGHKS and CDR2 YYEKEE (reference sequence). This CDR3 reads CASRGQGYWGQETQYF. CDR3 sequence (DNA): TGTGCCAGCAGGGGTCAGGGGTATTGGGGTCAAGAGACCCAGTACTTC.

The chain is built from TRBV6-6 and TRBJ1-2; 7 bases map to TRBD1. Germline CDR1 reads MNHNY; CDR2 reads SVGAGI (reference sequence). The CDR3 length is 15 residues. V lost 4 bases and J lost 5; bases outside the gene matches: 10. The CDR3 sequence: CASSSTRTGQYGYTF. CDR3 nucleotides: TGTGCCAGCAGTTCAACTCGGACAGGCCAATATGGCTACACCTTC.

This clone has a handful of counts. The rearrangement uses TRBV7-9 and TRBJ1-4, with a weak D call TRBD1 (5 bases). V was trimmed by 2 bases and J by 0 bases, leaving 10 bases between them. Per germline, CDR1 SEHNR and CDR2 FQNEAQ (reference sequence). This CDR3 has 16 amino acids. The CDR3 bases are TGTGCCAGCAGCTTAACGGGGGGGTCAACTAATGAAAAACTGTTTTTT. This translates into CASSLTGGSTNEKLFF.

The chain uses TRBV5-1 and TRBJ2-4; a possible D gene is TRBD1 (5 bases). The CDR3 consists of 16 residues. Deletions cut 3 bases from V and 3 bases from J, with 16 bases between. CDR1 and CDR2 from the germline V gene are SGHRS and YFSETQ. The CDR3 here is CASSWGVTDGKNIQYF. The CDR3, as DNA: TGCGCCAGCAGCTGGGGCGTTACAGATGGCAAAAACATTCAGTACTTC. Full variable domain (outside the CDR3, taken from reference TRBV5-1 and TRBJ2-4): KAGVTQTPRYLIKTRGQQVTLSCSPISGHRSVSWYQQTPGQGLQFLFEYFSETQRNKGNFPGRFSGRQFSNSRSEMNVSTLELGDSALYLCASSWGVTDGKNIQYFGAGTRLSVL.

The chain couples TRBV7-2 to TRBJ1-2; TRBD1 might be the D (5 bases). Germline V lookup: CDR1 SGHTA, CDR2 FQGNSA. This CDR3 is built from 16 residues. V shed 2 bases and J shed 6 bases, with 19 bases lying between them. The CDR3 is CASSLNRRQGDHGYTF. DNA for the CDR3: TGTGCCAGCAGCTTAAATCGGCGGCAGGGCGACCATGGCTACACCTTC.

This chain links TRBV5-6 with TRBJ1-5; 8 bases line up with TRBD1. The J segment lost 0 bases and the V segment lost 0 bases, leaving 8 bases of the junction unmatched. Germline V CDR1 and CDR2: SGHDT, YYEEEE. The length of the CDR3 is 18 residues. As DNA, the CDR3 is TGTGCCAGCAGCTTGGGATTCCTACAGGGGGATAGCAATCAGCCCCAGCATTTT. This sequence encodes CASSLGFLQGDSNQPQHF.

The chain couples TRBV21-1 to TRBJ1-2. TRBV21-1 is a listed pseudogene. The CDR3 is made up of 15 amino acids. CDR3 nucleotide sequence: TGTGCCAGCACCAAACATGGGGGGGCAGGACCGGGCTACACCTTC. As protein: CASTKHGGAGPGYTF.

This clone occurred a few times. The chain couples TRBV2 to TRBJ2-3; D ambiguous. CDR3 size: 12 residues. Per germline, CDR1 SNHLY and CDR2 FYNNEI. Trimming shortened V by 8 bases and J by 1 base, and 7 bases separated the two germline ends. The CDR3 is CASRRGTDTQYF. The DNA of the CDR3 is TGTGCCAGCCGTCGGGGCACAGATACGCAGTATTTT.

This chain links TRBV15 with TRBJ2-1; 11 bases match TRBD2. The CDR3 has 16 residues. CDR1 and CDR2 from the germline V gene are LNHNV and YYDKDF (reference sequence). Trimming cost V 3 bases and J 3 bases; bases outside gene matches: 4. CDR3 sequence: CATSSPGTSGYNEQFF. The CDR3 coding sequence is TGTGCCACCAGCAGTCCCGGGACTAGCGGCTACAATGAGCAGTTCTTC. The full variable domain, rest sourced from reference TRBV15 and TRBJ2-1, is DAMVIQNPRYQVTQFGKPVTLSCSQTLNHNVMYWYQQKSSQAPKLLFHYYDKDFNNEADTPDNFQSRRPNTSFCFLDIRSPGLGDTAMYLCATSSPGTSGYNEQFFGPGTRLTVL.

This CDR3 reads CASSSLAGPDEQFF. CDR3 nucleotides: TGTGCCAGCAGCTCCTTAGCGGGACCCGATGAGCAGTTCTTC. V gene TRBV5-6 combines with J gene TRBJ2-1; TRBD2 matches at 8 bases. V shed 3 bases and J 8 bases; nucleotides not matched to a gene: 7. The CDR3 spans 14 residues. Germline CDR1 SGHDT, CDR2 YYEEEE.

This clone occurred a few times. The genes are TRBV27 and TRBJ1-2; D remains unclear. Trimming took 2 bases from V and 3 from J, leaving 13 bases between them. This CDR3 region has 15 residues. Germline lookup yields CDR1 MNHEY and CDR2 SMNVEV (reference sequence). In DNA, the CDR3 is TGTGCCAGCAGTTTAGAGGGAAGCAAATACTATGGCTACACCTTC. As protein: CASSLEGSKYYGYTF.

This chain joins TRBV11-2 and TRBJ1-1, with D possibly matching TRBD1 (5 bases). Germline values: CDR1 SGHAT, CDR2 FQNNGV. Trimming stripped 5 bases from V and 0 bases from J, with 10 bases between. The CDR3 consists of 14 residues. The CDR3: CASSPGGVNTEAFF. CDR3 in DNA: TGTGCCAGCAGCCCCGGGGGAGTGAACACTGAAGCTTTCTTT.